A selection of T cell receptor beta chains follows, all from one sample in a study of vaccination and CD4 T cells after COVID-19. Their target antigens are unknown. MiXCR, run by TCRdb on the PCR reads, gives a single entry per CDR3 protein. The sample has just over 20,000 distinct CDR3 sequences, around two fifths seen once. The sequencing here drew on CD4+ T cells from blood, cultured in vitro, taken after SARS-CoV-2 vaccination. The receptor source for this set is a human donor who had recovered from COVID-19. Each CDR3 is given with its conserved first and last residue. D genes are given only for firm matches. Only part of the rows carry a size: once, few, many, or a class if the clone is expanded.

j_call v_call clone_size d_call cdr3_aa cdr3_nt
TRBJ1-4 TRBV2 NA NA CASGGRIINEKLFF TGTGCCAGCGGGGGACGGATCATTAATGAAAAACTGTTTTTT
TRBJ1-6 TRBV11-3 NA NA CASSPGVYNSPLHF TGTGCCAGCAGCCCGGGGGTTTATAATTCACCCCTCCACTTT
TRBJ2-5 TRBV19 NA TRBD2 CASGDRLAGGRETQYF TGTGCCAGTGGCGATAGGTTAGCGGGGGGGCGAGAGACCCAGTACTTC
TRBJ2-5 TRBV7-2 NA TRBD2 CASSSTSGGAGAQYF TGTGCCAGCAGTTCTACTAGCGGGGGGGCCGGGGCCCAGTACTTC
TRBJ2-3 TRBV2 NA NA CASSRDAFTDTQYF TGTGCCAGCAGTCGGGACGCCTTCACAGATACGCAGTATTTT
TRBJ2-3 TRBV20-1 NA TRBD2 CSASRTSGGAIDTQYF TGCAGTGCTAGCCGGACTAGCGGGGGGGCCATAGATACGCAGTATTTT
TRBJ1-1 TRBV7-8 few TRBD1 CASSMDRGIGDEAFF TGTGCCAGCAGCATGGACAGGGGAATAGGAGATGAAGCTTTCTTT
TRBJ1-2 TRBV27 NA NA CASSPTDRVYGYTF TGTGCCAGCAGTCCCACGGACAGAGTGTATGGCTACACCTTC
TRBJ2-5 TRBV11-2 NA NA CASSLNTGRETQYF TGTGCCAGCAGCTTAAATACGGGTCGAGAGACCCAGTACTTC
TRBJ2-3 TRBV24-1 few TRBD2 CATSDQTSLTQYF TGTGCCACCAGTGATCAGACTAGCCTGACGCAGTATTTT
TRBJ1-2 TRBV6-5 few NA CASSYSKGNYGYTF TGTGCCAGCAGTTACTCGAAAGGGAACTATGGCTACACCTTC
TRBJ2-2 TRBV20-1 NA TRBD1 CSATRQGFPGELFF TGCAGTGCTACACGACAGGGGTTCCCCGGGGAGCTGTTTTTT
TRBJ1-6 TRBV7-9 few TRBD1 CASSIDRGSGSPLHF TGTGCCAGCAGCATAGACAGGGGATCGGGTTCACCCCTCCACTTT
TRBJ2-7 TRBV7-2 medium-sized NA CASSLAAGANEQYF TGTGCCAGCAGCTTAGCCGCAGGGGCAAACGAGCAGTACTTC
TRBJ1-1 TRBV29-1 few NA CSVDRKGTEAFF TGCAGCGTCGACAGGAAGGGCACTGAAGCTTTCTTT
TRBJ2-5 TRBV7-2 NA NA CASSPAGPSGTQYF TGTGCCAGCAGTCCGGCGGGCCCCTCCGGGACCCAGTACTTC
TRBJ1-2 TRBV6-1 NA NA CASSTSGRRPNYGYTF TGTGCCAGCAGTACCTCGGGACGGAGACCTAACTATGGCTACACCTTC
TRBJ2-7 TRBV7-2 few NA CASSPNLPGTSVAYEQYF TGTGCCAGCAGCCCGAACCTCCCCGGGACCTCGGTGGCCTACGAGCAGTACTTC
TRBJ2-6 TRBV10-2 NA TRBD1 CASSDLRQGVSGANVLTF TGCGCCAGCAGTGACTTGAGGCAGGGGGTGTCTGGGGCCAACGTCCTGACTTTC
TRBJ2-2 TRBV20-1 NA NA CSAIWGGQGTGELFF TGCAGTGCTATATGGGGGGGCCAGGGCACCGGGGAGCTGTTTTTT
TRBJ1-1 TRBV27 few NA CASSLLERMGTEAFF TGTGCCAGCAGTTTATTAGAGAGAATGGGGACTGAAGCTTTCTTT
TRBJ2-3 TRBV27 NA NA CASSLNYPTDTQYF TGTGCCAGCAGTTTAAACTACCCCACAGATACGCAGTATTTT
TRBJ2-7 TRBV7-2 NA NA CASSLLGGIESYEQYF TGTGCCAGCAGCTTATTAGGGGGAATCGAGAGTTACGAGCAGTACTTC
TRBJ2-7 TRBV20-1 NA TRBD1 CSASHRGFSYEQYF TGCAGTGCATCCCACAGGGGGTTCTCCTACGAGCAGTACTTC
TRBJ2-5 TRBV6-2/TRBV6-3 NA TRBD1 CVSSSGQRETQYF TGTGTCAGCAGCTCGGGACAGCGAGAGACCCAGTACTTC
TRBJ1-2 TRBV30 once TRBD1 CALTGAHDYGYTF TGTGCCCTGACAGGGGCCCATGACTATGGCTACACCTTC